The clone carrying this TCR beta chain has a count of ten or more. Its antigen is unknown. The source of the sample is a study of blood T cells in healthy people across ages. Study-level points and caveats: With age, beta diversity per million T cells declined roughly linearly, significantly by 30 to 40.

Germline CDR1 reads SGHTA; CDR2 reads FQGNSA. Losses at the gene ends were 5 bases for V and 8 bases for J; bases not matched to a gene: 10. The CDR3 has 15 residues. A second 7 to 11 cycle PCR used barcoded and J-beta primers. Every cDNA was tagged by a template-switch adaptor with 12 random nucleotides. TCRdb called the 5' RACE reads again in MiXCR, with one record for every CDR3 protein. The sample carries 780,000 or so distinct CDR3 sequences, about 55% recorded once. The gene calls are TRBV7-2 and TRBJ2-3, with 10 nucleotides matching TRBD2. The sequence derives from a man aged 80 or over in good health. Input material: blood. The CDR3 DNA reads TGTGCCAGCAGCCAAAGCGGGAGGGCCGTCAGTACGCAGTATTTT. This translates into CASSQSGRAVSTQYF.